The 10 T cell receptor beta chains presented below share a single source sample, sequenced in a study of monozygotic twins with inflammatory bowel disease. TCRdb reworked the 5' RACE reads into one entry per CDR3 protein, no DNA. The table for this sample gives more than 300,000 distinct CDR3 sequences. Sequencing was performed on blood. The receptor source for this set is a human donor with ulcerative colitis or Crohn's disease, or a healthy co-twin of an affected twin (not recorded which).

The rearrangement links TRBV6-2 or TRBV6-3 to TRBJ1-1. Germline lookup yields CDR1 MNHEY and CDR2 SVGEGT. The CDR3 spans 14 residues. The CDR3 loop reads CASSATATTVEAFF.

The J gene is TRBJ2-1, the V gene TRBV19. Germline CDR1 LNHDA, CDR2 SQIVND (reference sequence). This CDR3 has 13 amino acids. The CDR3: CASSIVEVNEQFF.

CDR3 sequence: CASSFGTQFNEQFF. The V call is TRBV5-1, the J call TRBJ2-1. Germline CDR1 is SGHRS and CDR2 is YFSETQ. CDR3 size: 14 residues.

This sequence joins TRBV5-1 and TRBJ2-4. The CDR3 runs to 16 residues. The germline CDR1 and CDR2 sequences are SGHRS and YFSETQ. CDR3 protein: CASSPRHLLAKNIQYF.

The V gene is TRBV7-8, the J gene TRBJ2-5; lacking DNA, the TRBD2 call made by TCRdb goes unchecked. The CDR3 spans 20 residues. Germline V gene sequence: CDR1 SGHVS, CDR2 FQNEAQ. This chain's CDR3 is CASSSVRLTSGQEGQETQYF.

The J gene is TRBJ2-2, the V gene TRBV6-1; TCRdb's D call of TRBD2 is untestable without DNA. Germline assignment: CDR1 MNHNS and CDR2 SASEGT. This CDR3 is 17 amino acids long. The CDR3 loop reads CASTGGLAGDRTGELFF.

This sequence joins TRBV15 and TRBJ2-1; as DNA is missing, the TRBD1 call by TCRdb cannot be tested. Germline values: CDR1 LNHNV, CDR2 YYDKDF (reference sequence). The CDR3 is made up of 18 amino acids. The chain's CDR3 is CATSRPLSGQGLYNEQFF.

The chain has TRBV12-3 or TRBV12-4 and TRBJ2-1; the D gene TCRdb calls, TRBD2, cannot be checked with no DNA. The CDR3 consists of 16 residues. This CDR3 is CASSAFGGGPSNEQFF.

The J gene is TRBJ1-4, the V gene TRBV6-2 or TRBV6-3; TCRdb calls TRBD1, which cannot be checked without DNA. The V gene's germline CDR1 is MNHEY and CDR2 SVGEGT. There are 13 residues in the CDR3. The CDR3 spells CASNRQVGEKLFF.

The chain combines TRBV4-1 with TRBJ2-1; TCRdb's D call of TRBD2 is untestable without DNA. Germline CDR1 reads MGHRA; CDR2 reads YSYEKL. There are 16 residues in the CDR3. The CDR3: CASSQEGLAGYNEQFF.